The clone carrying this TCR beta chain was seen at least ten times. The hyperthyroidism patients had all been newly diagnosed, and their disease duration was under 2 months. Their ages ranged from 18 to 65 years. The study collected blood at first hyperthyroidism diagnosis, before any ophthalmopathy symptoms arose. Amplified regions were TCR beta CDR3 sequences from RNA transcripts. TCR CDR3 regions were first amplified by RT-PCR with HTBI primers. TCRdb used MiXCR to reprocess the multiplex PCR reads, holding one entry per CDR3 protein. Seen here are nearly 600,000 distinct CDR3 sequences, 11% to 15% observed once, and the top ten hold 5.8%. The sample is drawn from a study of T cells in Graves' hyperthyroidism and ophthalmopathy. Germline CDR1 MNHNS, CDR2 SASEGT. V lost 7 bases to trimming and J lost 4 bases, with 16 bases between them. The CDR3 totals 14 residues.

The chain joins TRBV6-1 to TRBJ1-1; possibly TRBD1 for D (5 bases). The sample comprised blood. The receptor was derived from a woman in her twenties or thirties with Graves' hyperthyroidism that later progressed to Graves' ophthalmopathy. CDR3 in amino acids: CASTLWGEGTEAFF. CDR3 nucleotide sequence: TGTGCCAGCACCTTATGGGGGGAGGGCACTGAAGCTTTCTTT.